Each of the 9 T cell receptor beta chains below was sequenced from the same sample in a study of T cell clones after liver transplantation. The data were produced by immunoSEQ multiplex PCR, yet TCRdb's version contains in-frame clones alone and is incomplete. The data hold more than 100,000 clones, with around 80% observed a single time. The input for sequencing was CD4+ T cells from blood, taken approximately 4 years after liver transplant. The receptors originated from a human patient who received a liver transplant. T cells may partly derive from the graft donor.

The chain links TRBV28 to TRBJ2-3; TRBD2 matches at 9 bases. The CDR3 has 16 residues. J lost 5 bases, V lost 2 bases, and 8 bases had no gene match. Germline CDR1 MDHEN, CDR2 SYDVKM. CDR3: CASSLTSGLVIDTQYF. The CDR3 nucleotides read TGTGCCAGCAGTTTAACTAGCGGGCTAGTCATAGATACGCAGTATTTT.

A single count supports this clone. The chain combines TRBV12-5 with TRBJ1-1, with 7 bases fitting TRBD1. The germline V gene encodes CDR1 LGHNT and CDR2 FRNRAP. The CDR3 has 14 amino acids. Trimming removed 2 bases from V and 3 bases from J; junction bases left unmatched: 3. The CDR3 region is CASGLRTGDTEAFF. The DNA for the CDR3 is TGTGCTAGTGGTTTGAGGACAGGAGACACTGAAGCTTTCTTT.

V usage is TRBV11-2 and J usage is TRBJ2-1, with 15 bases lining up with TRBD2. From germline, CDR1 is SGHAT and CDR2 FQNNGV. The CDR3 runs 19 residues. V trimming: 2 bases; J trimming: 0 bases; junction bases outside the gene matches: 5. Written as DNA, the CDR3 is TGTGCCAGCAGCTTAACCGGGACTAGCGGGGGGAGCTCCTACAATGAGCAGTTCTTC. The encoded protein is CASSLTGTSGGSSYNEQFF.

The CDR3 reads CSAGGQGADTQYF. The CDR3, as DNA: TGCAGCGCTGGGGGGCAGGGCGCAGATACGCAGTATTTT. The chain employs TRBV29-1 and TRBJ2-3, with D tentatively TRBD1 or TRBD2 (6 bases each). The CDR3 spans 13 residues. V was cut by 7 bases and J by 4 bases, with 15 bases left in between. Germline V gene data show CDR1 as SQVTM and CDR2 as ANQGSEA.

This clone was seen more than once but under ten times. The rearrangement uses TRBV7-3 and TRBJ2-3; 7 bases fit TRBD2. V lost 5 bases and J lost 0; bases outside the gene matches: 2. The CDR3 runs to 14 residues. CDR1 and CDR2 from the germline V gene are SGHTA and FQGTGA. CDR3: CASSKTSSTDTQYF. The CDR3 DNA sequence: TGTGCCAGCAGCAAGACTAGCAGCACAGATACGCAGTATTTT.

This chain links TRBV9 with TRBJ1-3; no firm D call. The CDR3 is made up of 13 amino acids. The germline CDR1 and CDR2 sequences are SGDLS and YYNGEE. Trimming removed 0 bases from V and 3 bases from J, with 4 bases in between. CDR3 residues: CASSVDHGNTIYF. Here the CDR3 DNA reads TGTGCCAGCAGCGTAGACCATGGAAACACCATATATTTT.

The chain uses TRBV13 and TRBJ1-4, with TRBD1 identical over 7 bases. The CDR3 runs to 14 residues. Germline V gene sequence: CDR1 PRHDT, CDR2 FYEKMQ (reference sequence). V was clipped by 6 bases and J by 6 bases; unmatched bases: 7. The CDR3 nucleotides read TGTGCCAGCAGGAGGAGGGGGCAGGATGAAAAACTGTTTTTT. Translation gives CASRRRGQDEKLFF.

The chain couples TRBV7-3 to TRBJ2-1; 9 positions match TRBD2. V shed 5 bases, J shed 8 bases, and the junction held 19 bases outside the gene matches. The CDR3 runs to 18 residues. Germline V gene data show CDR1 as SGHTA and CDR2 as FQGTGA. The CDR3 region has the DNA TGTGCCAGCAGCCCAAAACCGGGACTAGCACAAAAGATGGATGAGCAGTTCTTC. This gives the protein CASSPKPGLAQKMDEQFF.

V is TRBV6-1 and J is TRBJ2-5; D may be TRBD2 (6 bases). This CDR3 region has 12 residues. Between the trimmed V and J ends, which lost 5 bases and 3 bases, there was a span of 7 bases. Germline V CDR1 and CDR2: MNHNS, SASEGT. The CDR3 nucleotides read TGTGCCAGCAGTCGACTAGAAGAGACCCAGTACTTC. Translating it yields CASSRLEETQYF.